This T cell receptor (beta chain) was recorded in a study of type 1 and type 2 diabetes patients. Study overall: Participants included type 1 and type 2 diabetes patients plus nondiabetic controls. Magnetic bead positive selection isolated CD4+ or CD8+ T cells from PBMCs.

There are many counts of this clonotype. V lost 6 bases and J lost 7, with 19 bases in between. CDR1 is SNHLY and CDR2 is FYNNEI in the germline V gene. The CDR3 runs 15 residues. Genomic DNA was the PCR template. A primer set of 30 forward and 13 reverse primers amplified the CDR3. MiXCR, applied by TCRdb to the multiplex PCR reads, yields one record per CDR3 protein. The table records some 250,000 distinct CDR3 sequences, around 50% of them present only once. Sequencing was done on a sample of peripheral blood mononuclear cells (PBMCs). This chain connects TRBV2 to TRBJ1-5; a possible D gene is TRBD1 (5 bases). This clonotype was obtained from a man aged 18 to 30 with type 2 diabetes. The CDR3 region is CASSDWWQGGQPQHF. The CDR3, as DNA: TGTGCCAGCAGCGATTGGTGGCAGGGTGGGCAGCCCCAGCATTTT. The full variable domain, with the rest looked up from reference TRBV2 and TRBJ1-5, is EPEVTQTPSHQVTQMGQEVILRCVPISNHLYFYWYRQILGQKVEFLVSFYNNEISEKSEIFDDQFSVERPDGSNFTLKIRSTKLEDSAMYFCASSDWWQGGQPQHFGDGTRLSIL.